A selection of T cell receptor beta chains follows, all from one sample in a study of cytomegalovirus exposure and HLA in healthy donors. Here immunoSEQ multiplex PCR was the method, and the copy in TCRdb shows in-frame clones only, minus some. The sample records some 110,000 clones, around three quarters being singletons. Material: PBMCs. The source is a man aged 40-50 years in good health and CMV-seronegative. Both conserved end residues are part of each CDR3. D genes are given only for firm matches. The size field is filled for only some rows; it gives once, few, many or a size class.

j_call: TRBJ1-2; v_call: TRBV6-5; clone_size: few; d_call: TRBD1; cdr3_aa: CASSRGRGLDGYTF; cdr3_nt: TGTGCCAGCAGCCGGGGAAGGGGGCTTGACGGCTACACCTTC
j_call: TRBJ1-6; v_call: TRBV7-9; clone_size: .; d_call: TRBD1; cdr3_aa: CASSWDRGDSPLHF; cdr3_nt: TGTGCCAGCAGTTGGGACAGGGGGGATTCACCCCTCCACTTT
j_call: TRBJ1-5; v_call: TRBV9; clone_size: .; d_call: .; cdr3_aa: CASSAGGNQPQHF; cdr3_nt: TGTGCCAGCAGCGCCGGGGGCAATCAGCCCCAGCATTTT
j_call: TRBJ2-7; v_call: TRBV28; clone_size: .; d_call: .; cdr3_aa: CASTCYEQYF; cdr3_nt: TGTGCCAGCACGTGTTACGAGCAGTACTTC
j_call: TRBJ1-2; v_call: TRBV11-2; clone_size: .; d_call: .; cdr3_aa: CASSDWRDGDYGYTF; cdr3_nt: TGTGCCAGCAGCGACTGGCGGGACGGCGACTATGGCTACACCTTC
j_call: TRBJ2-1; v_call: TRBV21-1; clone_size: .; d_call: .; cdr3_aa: CASSKALPGGKETTNEQFF; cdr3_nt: TGTGCCAGCAGCAAAGCCCTCCCAGGGGGAAAGGAGACGACCAATGAGCAGTTCTTC
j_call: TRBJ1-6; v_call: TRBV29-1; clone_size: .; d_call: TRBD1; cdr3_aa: CSVGQEGRALHF; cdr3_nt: TGCAGCGTGGGACAGGAGGGACGGGCCCTCCACTTT
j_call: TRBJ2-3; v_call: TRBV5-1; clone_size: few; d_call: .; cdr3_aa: CASKSSGSSTDTQYF; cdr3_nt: TGCGCCAGCAAATCCAGCGGGTCTAGCACAGATACGCAGTATTTT
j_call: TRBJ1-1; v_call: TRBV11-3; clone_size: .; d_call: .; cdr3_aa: CASSTGSVAGAFF; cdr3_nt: TGTGCCAGCAGCACAGGGTCAGTAGCAGGAGCTTTCTTT
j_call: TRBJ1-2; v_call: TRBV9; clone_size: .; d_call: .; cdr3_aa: CASSASTGYYGYTF; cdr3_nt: TGTGCCAGCAGCGCGTCGACAGGTTATTATGGCTACACCTTC
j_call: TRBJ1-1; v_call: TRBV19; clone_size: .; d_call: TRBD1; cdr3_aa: CASNTGEAYTEAFF; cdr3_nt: TGTGCCAGCAATACAGGGGAGGCCTACACTGAAGCTTTCTTT
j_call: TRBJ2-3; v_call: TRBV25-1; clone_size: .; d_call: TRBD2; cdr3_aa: CASSGGTSGVTDTQYF; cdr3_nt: TGTGCCAGCAGCGGTGGGACTAGCGGGGTCACAGATACGCAGTATTTT
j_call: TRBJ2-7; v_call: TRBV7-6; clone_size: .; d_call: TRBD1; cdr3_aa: CASSLRDRGLEQYF; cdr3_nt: TGTGCCAGCAGCCTCCGGGACAGGGGGCTCGAGCAGTACTTC
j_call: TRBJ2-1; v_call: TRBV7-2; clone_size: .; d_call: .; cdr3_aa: CASSIVPLGRSSYNEQFF; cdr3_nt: TGTGCCAGCAGCATAGTCCCCTTGGGGCGGAGCTCCTACAATGAGCAGTTCTTC
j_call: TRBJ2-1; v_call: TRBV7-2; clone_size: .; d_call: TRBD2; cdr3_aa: CASSLRFGGGYEQFF; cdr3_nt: TGTGCCAGCAGCTTACGTTTCGGGGGGGGCTATGAGCAGTTCTTC
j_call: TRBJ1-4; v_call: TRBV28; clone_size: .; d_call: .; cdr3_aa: CASSFFEASNEKLFF; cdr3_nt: TGTGCCAGCAGTTTTTTCGAAGCATCTAATGAAAAACTGTTTTTT
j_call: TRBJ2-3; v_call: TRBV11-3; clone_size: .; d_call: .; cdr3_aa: CASSFSSAMPQYF; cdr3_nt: TGTGCCAGCAGCTTTTCCTCCGCGATGCCGCAGTATTTT
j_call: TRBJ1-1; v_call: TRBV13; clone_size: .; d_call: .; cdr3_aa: CASSPGTGVVAFF; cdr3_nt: TGTGCCAGCAGCCCCGGGACGGGGGTGGTAGCTTTCTTT
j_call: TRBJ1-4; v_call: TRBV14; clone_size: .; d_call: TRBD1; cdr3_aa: CASSLGTENEKLFF; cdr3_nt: TGTGCCAGCAGCCTAGGGACAGAAAATGAAAAACTGTTTTTT
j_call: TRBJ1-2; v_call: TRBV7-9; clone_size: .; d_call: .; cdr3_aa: CASSLVGWAGGYTF; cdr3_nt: TGTGCCAGCAGCTTAGTTGGCTGGGCGGGCGGCTACACCTTC
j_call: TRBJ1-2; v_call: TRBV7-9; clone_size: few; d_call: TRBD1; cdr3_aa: CASSLEGTGDGYTF; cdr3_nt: TGTGCCAGCAGCTTAGAAGGGACAGGCGATGGCTACACCTTC
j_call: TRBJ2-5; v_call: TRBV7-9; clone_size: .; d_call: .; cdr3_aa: CASSADTLTETQYF; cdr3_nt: TGTGCCAGCAGCGCGGACACCTTAACGGAGACCCAGTACTTC
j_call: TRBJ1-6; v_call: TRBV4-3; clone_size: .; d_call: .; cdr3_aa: CASSQDTYNDNSPLHF; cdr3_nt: TGCGCCAGCAGCCAAGACACATACAACGATAATTCACCCCTCCACTTT
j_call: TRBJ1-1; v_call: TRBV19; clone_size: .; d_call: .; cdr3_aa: CASSIGGSTEAFF; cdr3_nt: TGTGCCAGTAGTATCGGCGGCAGCACTGAAGCTTTCTTT
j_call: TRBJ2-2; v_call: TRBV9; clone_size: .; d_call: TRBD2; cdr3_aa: CASSVASGDTGELFF; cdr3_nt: TGTGCCAGCAGCGTAGCCAGCGGGGACACCGGGGAGCTGTTTTTT
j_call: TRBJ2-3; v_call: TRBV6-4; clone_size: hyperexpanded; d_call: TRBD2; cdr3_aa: CASSDSTSGGDTQYF; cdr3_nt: TGTGCCAGCAGTGACTCGACTAGCGGGGGGGATACGCAGTATTTT